The text below deals with one T cell receptor beta chain. This entry is derived from a study of T cell changes during pregnancy in multiple sclerosis. The CDR3 contains 13 residues. Trimming pared 0 bases from V and 10 bases from J, leaving 12 bases between. CDR1 LNHDA and CDR2 SQIVND come from the germline V gene (reference sequence). Only in-frame clones appear in the TCRdb table, and some are missing; sequencing was by immunoSEQ multiplex PCR. The sample lists approximately 37,000 clones, about 94% occurring once. Material: peripheral blood, obtained in the third trimester of pregnancy. This receptor was taken from a female donor with multiple sclerosis, enrolled in a pregnancy study. V and J are TRBV19 and TRBJ1-1; no clear D gene. CDR3 nucleotide sequence: TGTGCCAGTAGTATAGATCTCCCGGGAGCAGCTTTCTTT. Translated: CASSIDLPGAAFF.